This TCR beta chain was recovered during a study of T cell responses to AZD1222 COVID-19 vaccine. Findings and limits, study-wide: Nearly half of spike-specific TCRs reportedly target variant regions that are unmutated in the B.1.351 and B.1.1.7 variants. Just 5 to 7 people given AZD1222 tested seropositive at baseline.

Measured with immunoSEQ multiplex PCR; TCRdb has only the in-frame clones, and not every one. The sample carries around 190,000 clones, 85% to 95% recorded once. There are 16 residues in the CDR3. The germline V gene encodes CDR1 MDHEN and CDR2 SYDVKM. The V gene end was trimmed by 4 bases and the J gene end by 8 bases; junction bases not matched to a gene: 9. A remark on this clone: The antigen remains undetermined.

V is TRBV28 and J is TRBJ1-4; 11 nucleotides agree with TRBD1. The sequenced sample was peripheral blood, obtained 28 days after the second AZD1222 dose. The receptor was isolated from an adult who received the AZD1222 COVID-19 vaccine. The DNA for the CDR3 is TGTGCCAGCAGTTCTCCGGGACAGGGGGGAAACGAAAAACTGTTTTTT. It is translated as CASSSPGQGGNEKLFF.